This paragraph covers one T cell receptor (beta chain) sequence. Its antigen remains unidentified. As for time point: blood 2 weeks post-SBRT. Treatment in this sample: 15 Gy SBRT to primary tumor, nephrectomy 4 weeks later. Radiation-treated patients gave blood at baseline, week 2 and week 4. Clear cell pathology was present in this patient's renal cell carcinoma. The data derive from a study of radiation and T cells in renal cell carcinoma. Study overall: Nephrectomy followed 15 Gy stereotactic body radiation by 4 weeks. Study-wide points: From baseline, blood top tumor clonotypes peaked at 2 weeks post-radiation.

Germline CDR1 and CDR2: SGHRS and YFSETQ. This CDR3 is built from 14 residues. V was clipped by 2 bases and J by 4 bases, with 9 bases between them. Clones were read by immunoSEQ multiplex PCR, and TCRdb kept only the in-frame ones, dropping some. The data contain roughly 49,000 clones, 80% of them singletons. Sample: blood, taken from a patient whose treatment included radiotherapy and nephrectomy. This TCR came from a woman in her 70s with renal cell carcinoma. The J gene is TRBJ2-2, the V gene TRBV5-1; TRBD1 is a possible D gene (6 bases). CDR3 loop: CASSFYRVTGELFF. The DNA of the CDR3 is TGCGCCAGCAGCTTTTACAGGGTCACCGGGGAGCTGTTTTTT.